This TCR beta chain is from a study of blood T cell repertoires in COVID-19. About the study: Acute-phase and convalescent COVID-19 samples originated in the United States, Italy and Spain. In each case, the material was cDNA or gDNA derived from T cells, B-cell-depleted T cells, or PBMCs.

Original handling: Nucleated cell counts were estimated from reference gene primer amplification. Libraries were prepared by immunoSEQ multiplex PCR; TCRdb keeps only in-frame clonotypes and omits some of them. V, J and clone size are those of that table, while D and trimming were read from the DNA. Counted here are over 90,000 clones, approximately 90% occurring once; the ten biggest clones make up 5% to 6.5%. V was trimmed by 4 bases and J by 4 bases, leaving 13 bases between them. The germline V gene has CDR1 LGHDT and CDR2 YNNKEL (reference sequence). This CDR3 contains 14 residues. Enrolled during active infection, Seattle patients were then followed longitudinally.

The TCR originated in a woman between 45 and 60 years old with COVID-19, enrolled during active disease. The specimen sequenced was peripheral blood. The chain employs TRBV3-1 (or the pseudogene TRBV3-2) and TRBJ1-2; a weak D match, TRBD1 (5 bases). CDR3 nucleotides: TGTGCCAGCAGCCCGTCGGCAGGGCTCTATGGCTACACCTTC. As protein: CASSPSAGLYGYTF.